This TCR beta chain came from a study of T-cell reconstitution after alpha-beta-depleted transplantation in children. The CDR3 runs 13 residues. Trimming left V 0 bases short and J 3 bases short, with 6 bases between. In germline, CDR1 is SQVTM, CDR2 ANQGSEA. Unique molecular identifiers featured in how the TCRbeta library was prepared. TCRdb used MiXCR to reprocess the PCR reads, holding one entry per CDR3 protein. The top ten hold approximately 1.1% of the sample, which has roughly 590,000 distinct CDR3 sequences, roughly 17% seen once. The chain combines TRBV29-1 with TRBJ1-3; D unclear. Material: PBMCs from the stem cell graft donor, obtained from the stem cell graft. This TCR was recovered from a human donor who donated a stem cell graft to a child with acute myeloid leukemia. In DNA, the CDR3 is TGCAGCGTTGAAGAAGTGTATGGAAACACCATATATTTT. This encodes CSVEEVYGNTIYF.